The 5 T cell receptor beta chains presented below share a single source sample, sequenced in a study of blood T cell repertoires in COVID-19. Profiled with immunoSEQ multiplex PCR; TCRdb holds only in-frame clones, not every one. The table lists about 320,000 clones, 85% of them singletons. The source material was peripheral blood. These TCRs come from a human donor in a cohort sampled during active COVID-19.

This sequence joins TRBV12-3 or TRBV12-4 and TRBJ2-1; tentatively, D is TRBD2 (6 bases). Trimming removed 5 bases at V and 4 bases at J, with 9 bases between. CDR3 size: 13 residues. DNA for the CDR3: TGTGCCAGCAGTCCCGGGACTTACAATGAGCAGTTCTTC. Translation gives CASSPGTYNEQFF.

The chain combines TRBV19 with TRBJ2-6; the match to TRBD1 covers 7 bases. CDR1 and CDR2 (germline): LNHDA, SQIVND (reference sequence). The CDR3 is 15 residues long. Trimming took 4 bases from V and 2 from J; bases not matched to a gene: 2. CDR3 DNA: TGTGCCAGTAGTAGCGACAGGGCTGGGGCCAACGTCCTGACTTTC. This translates into CASSSDRAGANVLTF.

This clone appeared a few times. The rearrangement links TRBV27 to TRBJ1-6; D possibly corresponds to TRBD1 (6 bases). This CDR3 contains 12 residues. V gave up 7 bases and J gave up 14 bases, with 15 bases separating them. Germline CDR1 is MNHEY and CDR2 is SMNVEV (reference sequence). For the CDR3, the DNA is TGTGCCAGCACGCAGGGGAGCGGAACCCTCCACTTT. Translating it yields CASTQGSGTLHF.

This clone was counted once. The chain employs TRBV5-5 and TRBJ1-5; perhaps TRBD1 as D (6 bases). In germline, CDR1 is SGHKS, CDR2 YYEKEE (reference sequence). This CDR3 is 14 amino acids long. V lost 4 bases and J lost 2, with 10 bases in between. CDR3 residues: CASSAEGGNQPQHF. Written as DNA, the CDR3 is TGTGCCAGCAGCGCCGAGGGGGGCAATCAGCCCCAGCATTTT.

The chain carries TRBV30 and TRBJ2-7; tentatively, D is TRBD2 (5 bases). Germline CDR1 is GTSNPN and CDR2 is SVGIG (reference sequence). The ends were cut back, 5 bases at V and 6 bases at J, with 14 bases in the middle. The CDR3 is made up of 12 amino acids. The CDR3 DNA reads as TGTGCCTGGGGACTGATTCCTCCCGAGCAGTACTTC. This codes for CAWGLIPPEQYF.